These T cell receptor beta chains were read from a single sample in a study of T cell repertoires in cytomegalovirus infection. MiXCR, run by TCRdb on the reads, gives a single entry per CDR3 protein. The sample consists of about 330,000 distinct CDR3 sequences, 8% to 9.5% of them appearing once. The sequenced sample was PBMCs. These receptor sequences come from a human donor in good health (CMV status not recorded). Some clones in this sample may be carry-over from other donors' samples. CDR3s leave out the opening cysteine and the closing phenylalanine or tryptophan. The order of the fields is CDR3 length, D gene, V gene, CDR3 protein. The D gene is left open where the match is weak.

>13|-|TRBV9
ASSPSGPPGDTQY
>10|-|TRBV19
ASSMAYNEQF
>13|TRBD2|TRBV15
ATSGTSGILSEQY
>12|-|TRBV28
ASSFPGRRTEAF
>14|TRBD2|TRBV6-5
ASSGLTSGGFDEQF
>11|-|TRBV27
ATRQTYNSPLH
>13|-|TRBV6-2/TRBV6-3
ASNPQGSSYNEQF
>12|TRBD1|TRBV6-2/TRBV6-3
ASSYTDRSAEAF
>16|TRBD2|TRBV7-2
ASSLSLAGQSSYNEQF
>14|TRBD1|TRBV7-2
ASSSYRDRGPYEQY
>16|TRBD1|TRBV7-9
ASSLIDRGISGANVLT
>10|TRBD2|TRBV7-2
ASSGGGNEQF
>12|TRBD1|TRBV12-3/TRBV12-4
ASAIQGASEKLF
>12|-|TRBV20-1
SATLAASTDTQY
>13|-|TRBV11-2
ASSRPGAGGEKLF
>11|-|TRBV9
ASTGGGSDEQF
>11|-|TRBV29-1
SVLRAEPYGYT
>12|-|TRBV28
ASCLWTDQETQY
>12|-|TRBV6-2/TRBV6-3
ASIHYRNTGELF
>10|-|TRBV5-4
ASSGDGRKAF
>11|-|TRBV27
ASSLFRGTEAF
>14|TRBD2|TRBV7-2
ASSLVGRGETGELF
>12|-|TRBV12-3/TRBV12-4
ASSFQPMNTEAF
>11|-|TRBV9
ASSVGRYNEQF
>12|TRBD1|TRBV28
ASRGGTGFYEQY
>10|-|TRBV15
ATSRRGGEQY
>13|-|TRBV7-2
ASSTSQATNEKLF
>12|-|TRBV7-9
ASSSPGYNSPLH
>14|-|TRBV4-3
ASSQDSFPGANVLT
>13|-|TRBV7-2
ASSLNWGSYNEQF
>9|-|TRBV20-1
SARGGTEAF
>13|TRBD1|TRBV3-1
ASSRGTGKAGELF
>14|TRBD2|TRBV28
ASSFLTSGFTDTQY
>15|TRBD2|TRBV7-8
ASSLLAGGHLGGELF
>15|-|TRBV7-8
ASSPGSYSNSNQPQH
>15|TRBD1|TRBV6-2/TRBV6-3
ASSYTSGTGMNTEAF
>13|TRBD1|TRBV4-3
ASSQVGTGRDTQY
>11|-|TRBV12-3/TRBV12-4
ASSLVGSDGYT
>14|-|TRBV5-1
ASSPRPRGGANVLT
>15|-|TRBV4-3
ASSQDINSWTYNEQF
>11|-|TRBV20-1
SATPGPGLEQY
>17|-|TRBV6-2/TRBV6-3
ASSYSLGLREDGRYEQY
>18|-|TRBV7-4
ASSNRTSGHPLILQETQY
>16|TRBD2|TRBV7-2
ASTPGLAGIRSYNEQF
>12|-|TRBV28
ASSPHRADYEQY
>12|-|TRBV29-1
SVERSRGGNIQY
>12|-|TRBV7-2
ASSPGGRTDTQY
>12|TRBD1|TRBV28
AIWDRGENTEAF